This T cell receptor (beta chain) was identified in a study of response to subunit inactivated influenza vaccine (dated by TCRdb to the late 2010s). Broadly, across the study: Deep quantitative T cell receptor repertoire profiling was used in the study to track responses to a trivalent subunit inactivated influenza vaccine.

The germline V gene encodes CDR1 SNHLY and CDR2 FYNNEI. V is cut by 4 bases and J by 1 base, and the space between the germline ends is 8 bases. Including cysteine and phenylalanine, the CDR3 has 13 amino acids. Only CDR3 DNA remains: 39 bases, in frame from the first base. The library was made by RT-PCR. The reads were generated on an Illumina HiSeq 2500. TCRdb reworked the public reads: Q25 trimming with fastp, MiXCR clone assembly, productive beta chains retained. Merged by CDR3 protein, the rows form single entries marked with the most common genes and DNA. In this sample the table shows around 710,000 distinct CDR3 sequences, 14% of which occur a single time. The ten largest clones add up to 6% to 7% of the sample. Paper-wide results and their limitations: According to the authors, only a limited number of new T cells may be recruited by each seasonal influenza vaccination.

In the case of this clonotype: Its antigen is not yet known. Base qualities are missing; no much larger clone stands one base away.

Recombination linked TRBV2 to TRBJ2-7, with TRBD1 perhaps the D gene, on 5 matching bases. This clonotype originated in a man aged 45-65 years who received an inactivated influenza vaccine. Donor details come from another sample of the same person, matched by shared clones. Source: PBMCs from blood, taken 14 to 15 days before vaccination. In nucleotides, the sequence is TGTGCCAGCAGTGTCAGGGAATCCTACGAGCAGTACTTC. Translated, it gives CASSVRESYEQYF.